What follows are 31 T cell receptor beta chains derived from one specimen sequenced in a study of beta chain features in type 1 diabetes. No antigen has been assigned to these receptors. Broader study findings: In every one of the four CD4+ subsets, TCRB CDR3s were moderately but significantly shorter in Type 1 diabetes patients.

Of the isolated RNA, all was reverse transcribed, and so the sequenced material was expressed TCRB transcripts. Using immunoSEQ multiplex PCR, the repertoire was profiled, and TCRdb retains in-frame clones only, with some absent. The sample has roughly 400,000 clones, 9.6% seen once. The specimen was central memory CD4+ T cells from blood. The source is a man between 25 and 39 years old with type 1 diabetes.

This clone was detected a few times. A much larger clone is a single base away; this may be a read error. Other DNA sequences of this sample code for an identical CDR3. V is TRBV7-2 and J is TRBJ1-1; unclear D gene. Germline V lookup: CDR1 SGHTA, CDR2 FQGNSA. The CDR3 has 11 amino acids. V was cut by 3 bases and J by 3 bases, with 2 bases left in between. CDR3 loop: CASSLDTEAFF. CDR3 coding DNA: TGTGCCAGCAGCTTGGACACTGAAGCTTTCTTT.

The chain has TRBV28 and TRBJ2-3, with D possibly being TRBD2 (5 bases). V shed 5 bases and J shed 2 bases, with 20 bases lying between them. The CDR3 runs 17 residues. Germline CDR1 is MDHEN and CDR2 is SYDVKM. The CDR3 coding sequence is TGTGCCAGCAGTCCGACCATTGGACGGGAATACACAGATACGCAGTATTTT. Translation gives CASSPTIGREYTDTQYF.

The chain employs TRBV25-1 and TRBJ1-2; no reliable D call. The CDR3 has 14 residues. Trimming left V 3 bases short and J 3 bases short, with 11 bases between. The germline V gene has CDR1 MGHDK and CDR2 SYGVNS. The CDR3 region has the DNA TGTGCCAGCAGTGAGTCTGGGTGCTACTATGGCTACACCTTC. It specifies CASSESGCYYGYTF.

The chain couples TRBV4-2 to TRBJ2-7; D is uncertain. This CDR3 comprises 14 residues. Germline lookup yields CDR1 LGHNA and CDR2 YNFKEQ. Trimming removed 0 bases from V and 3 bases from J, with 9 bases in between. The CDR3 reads CASSQDLRFYEQYF. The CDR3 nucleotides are TGTGCCAGCAGCCAAGATCTTCGGTTCTACGAGCAGTACTTC.

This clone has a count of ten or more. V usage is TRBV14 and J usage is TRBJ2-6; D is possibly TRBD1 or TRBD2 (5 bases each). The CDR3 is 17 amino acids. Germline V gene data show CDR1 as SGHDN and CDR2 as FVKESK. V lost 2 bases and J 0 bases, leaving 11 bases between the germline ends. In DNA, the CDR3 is TGTGCCAGCAGCCAACTGACAGCGGTCTCTGGGGCCAACGTCCTGACTTTC. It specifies CASSQLTAVSGANVLTF.

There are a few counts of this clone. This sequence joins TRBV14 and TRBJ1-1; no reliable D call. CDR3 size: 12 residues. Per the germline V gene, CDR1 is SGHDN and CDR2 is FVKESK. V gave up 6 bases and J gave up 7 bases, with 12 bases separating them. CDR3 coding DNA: TGTGCCAGCAGTCCGACTTCCTATGAAGCTTTCTTT. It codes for CASSPTSYEAFF.

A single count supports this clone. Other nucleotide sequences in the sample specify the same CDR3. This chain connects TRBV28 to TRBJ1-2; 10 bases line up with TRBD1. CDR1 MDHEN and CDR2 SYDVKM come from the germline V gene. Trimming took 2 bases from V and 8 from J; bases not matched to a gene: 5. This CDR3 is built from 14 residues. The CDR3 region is CASSLGGQGRGYTF. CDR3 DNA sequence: TGTGCCAGCAGTTTAGGGGGACAGGGGCGAGGCTACACCTTC.

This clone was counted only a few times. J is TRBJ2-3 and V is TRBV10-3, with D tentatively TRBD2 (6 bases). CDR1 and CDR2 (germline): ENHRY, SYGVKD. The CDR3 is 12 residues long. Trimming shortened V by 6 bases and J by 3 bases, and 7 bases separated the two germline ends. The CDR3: CAIRGRTDTQYF. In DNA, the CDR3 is TGTGCCATCAGAGGGAGGACAGATACGCAGTATTTT.

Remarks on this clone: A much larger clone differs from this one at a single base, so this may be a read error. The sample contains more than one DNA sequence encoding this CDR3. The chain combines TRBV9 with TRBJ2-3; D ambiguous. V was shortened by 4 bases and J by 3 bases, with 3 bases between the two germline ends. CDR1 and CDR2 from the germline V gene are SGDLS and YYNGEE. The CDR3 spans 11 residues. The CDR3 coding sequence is TGTGCCAGCAGCCTGACAGATACGCAGTATTTT. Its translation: CASSLTDTQYF.

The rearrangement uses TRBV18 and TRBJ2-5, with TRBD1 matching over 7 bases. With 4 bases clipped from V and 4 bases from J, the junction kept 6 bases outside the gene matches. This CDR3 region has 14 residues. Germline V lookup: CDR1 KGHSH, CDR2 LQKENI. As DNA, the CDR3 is TGTGCCAGCTCACACGGACAGGTTGGAGAGACCCAGTACTTC. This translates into CASSHGQVGETQYF.

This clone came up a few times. Here the CDR3 DNA reads TGTGCCAGCAGCTCGAGTGGACCGATTGCCTACGAGCAGTACTTC. Translation: CASSSSGPIAYEQYF. This chain connects TRBV7-2 to TRBJ2-7; D gene ambiguous. Between the trimmed V and J ends, which lost 4 bases and 2 bases, there was a span of 15 bases. The CDR3 loop spans 15 amino acids. The germline V gene encodes CDR1 SGHTA and CDR2 FQGNSA.

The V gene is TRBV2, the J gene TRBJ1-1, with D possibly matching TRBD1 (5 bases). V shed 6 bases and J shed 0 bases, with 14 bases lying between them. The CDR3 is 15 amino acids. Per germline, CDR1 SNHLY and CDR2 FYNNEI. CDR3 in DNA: TGTGCCAGCAGGGACCGGGGGTACATGAACACTGAAGCTTTCTTT. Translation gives CASRDRGYMNTEAFF. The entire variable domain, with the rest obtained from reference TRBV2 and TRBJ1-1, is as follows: EPEVTQTPSHQVTQMGQEVILRCVPISNHLYFYWYRQILGQKVEFLVSFYNNEISEKSEIFDDQFSVERPDGSNFTLKIRSTKLEDSAMYFCASRDRGYMNTEAFFGQGTRLTVV.

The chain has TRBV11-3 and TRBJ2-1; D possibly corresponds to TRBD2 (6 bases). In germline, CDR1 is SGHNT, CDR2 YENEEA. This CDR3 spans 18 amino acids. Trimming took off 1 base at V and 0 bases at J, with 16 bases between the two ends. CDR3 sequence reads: CASSLGPLALSSYNEQFF. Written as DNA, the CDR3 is TGTGCCAGCAGCTTAGGGCCGCTAGCGCTTAGCTCCTACAATGAGCAGTTCTTC.

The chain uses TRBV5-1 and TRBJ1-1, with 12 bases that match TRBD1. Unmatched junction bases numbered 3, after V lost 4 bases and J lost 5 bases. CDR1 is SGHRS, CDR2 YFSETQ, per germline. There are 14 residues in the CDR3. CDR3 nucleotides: TGCGCCAGCAGCGGGACAGGGGGCAGTACTGAAGCTTTCTTT. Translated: CASSGTGGSTEAFF. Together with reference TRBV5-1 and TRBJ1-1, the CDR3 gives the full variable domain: KAGVTQTPRYLIKTRGQQVTLSCSPISGHRSVSWYQQTPGQGLQFLFEYFSETQRNKGNFPGRFSGRQFSNSRSEMNVSTLELGDSALYLCASSGTGGSTEAFFGQGTRLTVV.

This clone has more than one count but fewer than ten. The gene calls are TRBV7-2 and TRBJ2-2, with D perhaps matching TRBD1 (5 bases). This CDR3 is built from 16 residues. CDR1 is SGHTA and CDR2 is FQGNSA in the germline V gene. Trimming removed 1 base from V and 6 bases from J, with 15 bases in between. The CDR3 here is CASSLGGRGMAGELFF. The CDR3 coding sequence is TGTGCCAGCAGCTTAGGGGGTAGGGGAATGGCCGGGGAGCTGTTTTTT.

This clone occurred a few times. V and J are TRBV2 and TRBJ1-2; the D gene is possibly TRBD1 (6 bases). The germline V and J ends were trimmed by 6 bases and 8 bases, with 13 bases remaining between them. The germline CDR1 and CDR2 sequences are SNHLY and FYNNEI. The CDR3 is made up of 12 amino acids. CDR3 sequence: CASSLDSGGYTF. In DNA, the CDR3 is TGTGCCAGCAGCTTGGACAGCGGCGGCTACACCTTC.

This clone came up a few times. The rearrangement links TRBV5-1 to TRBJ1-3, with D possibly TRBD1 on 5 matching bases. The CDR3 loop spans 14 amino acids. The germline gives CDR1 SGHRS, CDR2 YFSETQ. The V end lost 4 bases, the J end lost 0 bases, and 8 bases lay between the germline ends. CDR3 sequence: CASSQDSSGNTIYF. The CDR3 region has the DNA TGCGCCAGCAGCCAAGACAGCTCTGGAAACACCATATATTTT.

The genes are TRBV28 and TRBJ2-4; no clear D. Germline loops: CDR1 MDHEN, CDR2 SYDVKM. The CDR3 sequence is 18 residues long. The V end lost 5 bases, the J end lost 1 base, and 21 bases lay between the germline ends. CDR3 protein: CASSPGVAPYGAKNIQYF. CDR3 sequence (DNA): TGTGCCAGCAGTCCAGGTGTGGCCCCGTATGGGGCCAAAAACATTCAGTACTTC. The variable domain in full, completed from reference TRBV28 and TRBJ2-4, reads DVKVTQSSRYLVKRTGEKVFLECVQDMDHENMFWYRQDPGLGLRLIYFSYDVKMKEKGDIPEGYSVSREKKERFSLILESASTNQTSMYLCASSPGVAPYGAKNIQYFGAGTRLSVL.

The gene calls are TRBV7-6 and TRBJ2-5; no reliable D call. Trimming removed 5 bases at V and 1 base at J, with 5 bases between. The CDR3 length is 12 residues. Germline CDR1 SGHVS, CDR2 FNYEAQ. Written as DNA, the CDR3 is TGTGCCAGCAGCCAGATCCAAGAGACCCAGTACTTC. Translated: CASSQIQETQYF. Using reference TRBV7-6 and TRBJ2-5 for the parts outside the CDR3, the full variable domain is GAGVSQSPRYKVTKRGQDVALRCDPISGHVSLYWYRQALGQGPEFLTYFNYEAQQDKSGLPNDRFSAERPEGSISTLTIQRTEQRDSAMYRCASSQIQETQYFGPGTRLLVL.

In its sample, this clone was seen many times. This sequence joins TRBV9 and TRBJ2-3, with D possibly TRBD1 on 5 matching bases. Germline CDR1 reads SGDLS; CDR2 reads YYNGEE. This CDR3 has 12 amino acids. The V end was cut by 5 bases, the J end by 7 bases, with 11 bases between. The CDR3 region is CASRDSTNTQYF. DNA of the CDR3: TGTGCCAGCAGAGACAGTACGAATACGCAGTATTTT.

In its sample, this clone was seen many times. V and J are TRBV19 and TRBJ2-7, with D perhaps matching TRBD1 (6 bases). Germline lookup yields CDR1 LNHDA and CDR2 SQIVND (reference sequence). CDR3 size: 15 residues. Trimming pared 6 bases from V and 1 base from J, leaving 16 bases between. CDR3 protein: CASSLQGGTSYEQYF. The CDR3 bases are TGTGCCAGTAGCCTACAGGGTGGAACTTCCTACGAGCAGTACTTC. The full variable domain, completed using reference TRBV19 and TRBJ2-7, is DGGITQSPKYLFRKEGQNVTLSCEQNLNHDAMYWYRQDPGQGLRLIYYSQIVNDFQKGDIAEGYSVSREKKESFPLTVTSAQKNPTAFYLCASSLQGGTSYEQYFGPGTRLTVT.

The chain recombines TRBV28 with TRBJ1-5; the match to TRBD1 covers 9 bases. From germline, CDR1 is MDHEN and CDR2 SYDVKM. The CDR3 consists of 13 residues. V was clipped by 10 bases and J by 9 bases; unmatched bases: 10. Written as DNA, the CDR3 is TGTGCCATCACTCCGGGACAGGGTGGGCCCCAGCATTTT. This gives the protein CAITPGQGGPQHF.

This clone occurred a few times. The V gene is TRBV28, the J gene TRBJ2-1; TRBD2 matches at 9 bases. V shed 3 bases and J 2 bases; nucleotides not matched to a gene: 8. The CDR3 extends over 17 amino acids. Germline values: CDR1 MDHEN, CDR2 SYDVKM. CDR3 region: CASSFPIAGDTYNEQFF. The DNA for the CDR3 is TGTGCCAGCAGTTTCCCCATAGCGGGAGATACCTACAATGAGCAGTTCTTC.

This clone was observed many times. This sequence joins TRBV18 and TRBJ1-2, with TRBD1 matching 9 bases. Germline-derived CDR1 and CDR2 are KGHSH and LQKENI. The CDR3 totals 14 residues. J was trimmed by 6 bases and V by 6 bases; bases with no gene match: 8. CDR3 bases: TGTGCCAGCTCTCCCGGGACAGGGATAAATGGCTACACCTTC. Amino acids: CASSPGTGINGYTF.

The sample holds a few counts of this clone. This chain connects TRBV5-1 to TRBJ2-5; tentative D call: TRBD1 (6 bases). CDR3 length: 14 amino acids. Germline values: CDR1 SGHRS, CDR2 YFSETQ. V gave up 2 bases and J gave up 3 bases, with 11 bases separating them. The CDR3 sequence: CASSFAPGEETQYF. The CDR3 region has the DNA TGCGCCAGCAGCTTTGCACCAGGGGAAGAGACCCAGTACTTC.

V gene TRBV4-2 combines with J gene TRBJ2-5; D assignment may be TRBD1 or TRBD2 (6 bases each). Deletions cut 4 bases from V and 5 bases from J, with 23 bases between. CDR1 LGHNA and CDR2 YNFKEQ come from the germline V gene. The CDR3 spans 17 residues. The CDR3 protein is CASSLIPPGAAGETQYF. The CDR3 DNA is TGTGCCAGCAGCCTCATTCCCCCGGGGGCAGCAGGGGAGACCCAGTACTTC.

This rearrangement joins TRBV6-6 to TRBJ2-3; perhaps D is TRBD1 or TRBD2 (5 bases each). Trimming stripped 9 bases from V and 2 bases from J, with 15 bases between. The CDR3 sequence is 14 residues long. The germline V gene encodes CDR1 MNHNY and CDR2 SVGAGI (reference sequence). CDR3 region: CASKSGPYTDTQYF. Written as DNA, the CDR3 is TGTGCCAGTAAGTCGGGGCCATACACAGATACGCAGTATTTT.

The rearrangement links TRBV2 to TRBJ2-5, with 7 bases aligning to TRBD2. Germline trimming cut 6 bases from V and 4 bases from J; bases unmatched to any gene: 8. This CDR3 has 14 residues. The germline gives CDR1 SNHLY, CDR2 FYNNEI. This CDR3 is CASRPGLGGETQYF. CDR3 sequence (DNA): TGTGCCAGCAGACCCGGACTAGGAGGAGAGACCCAGTACTTC.

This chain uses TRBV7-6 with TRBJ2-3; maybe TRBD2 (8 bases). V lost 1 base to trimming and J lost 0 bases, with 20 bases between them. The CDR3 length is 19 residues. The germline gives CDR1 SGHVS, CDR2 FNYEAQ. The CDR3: CASSLVGGISGISTDTQYF. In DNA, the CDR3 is TGTGCCAGCAGCTTAGTAGGGGGCATTAGCGGGATAAGCACAGATACGCAGTATTTT.

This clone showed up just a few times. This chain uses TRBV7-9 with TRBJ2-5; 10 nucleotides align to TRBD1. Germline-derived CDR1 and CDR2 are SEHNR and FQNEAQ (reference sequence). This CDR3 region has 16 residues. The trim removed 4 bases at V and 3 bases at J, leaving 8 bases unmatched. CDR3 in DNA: TGTGCCAGCAGCTGGGCACCCGGGACAGGGGAAGAGACCCAGTACTTC. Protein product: CASSWAPGTGEETQYF.

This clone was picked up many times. CDR3 nucleotide sequence: TGTGCCAGCAGCTTTTCCCGGACTGAAGCTTTCTTT. Residues: CASSFSRTEAFF. The chain has TRBV11-1 and TRBJ1-1; D remains unclear. Germline V gene data show CDR1 as SGHAT and CDR2 as FQDESV (reference sequence). V lost 3 bases, J lost 5 bases, and 7 bases lay in between. The CDR3 is 12 residues long.